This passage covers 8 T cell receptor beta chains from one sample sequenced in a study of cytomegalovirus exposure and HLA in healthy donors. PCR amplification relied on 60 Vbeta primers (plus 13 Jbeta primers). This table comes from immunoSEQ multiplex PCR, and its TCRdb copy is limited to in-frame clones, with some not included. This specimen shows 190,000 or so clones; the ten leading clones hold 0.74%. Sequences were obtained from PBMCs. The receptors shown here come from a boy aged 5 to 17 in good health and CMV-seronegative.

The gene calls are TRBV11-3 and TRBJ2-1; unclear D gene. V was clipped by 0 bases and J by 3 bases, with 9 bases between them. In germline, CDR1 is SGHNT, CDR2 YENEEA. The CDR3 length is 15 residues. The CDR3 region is CASSLDQANYNEQFF. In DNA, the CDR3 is TGTGCCAGCAGCTTAGATCAGGCCAACTACAATGAGCAGTTCTTC.

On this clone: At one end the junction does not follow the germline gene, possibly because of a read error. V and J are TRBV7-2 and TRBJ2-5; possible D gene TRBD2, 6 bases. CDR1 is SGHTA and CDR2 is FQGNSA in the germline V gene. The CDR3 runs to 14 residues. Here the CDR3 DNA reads TGTGCCAGCAGCCCGGTAATGTTGGGCGGGGCAAAACACTTC. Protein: CASSPVMLGGAKHF.

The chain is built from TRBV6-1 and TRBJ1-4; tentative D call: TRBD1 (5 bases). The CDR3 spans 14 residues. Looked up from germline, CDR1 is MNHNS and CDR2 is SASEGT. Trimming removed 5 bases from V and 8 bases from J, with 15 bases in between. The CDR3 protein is CASSKDKAREKLFF. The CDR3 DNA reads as TGTGCCAGCAGTAAGGACAAGGCAAGAGAAAAACTGTTTTTT.

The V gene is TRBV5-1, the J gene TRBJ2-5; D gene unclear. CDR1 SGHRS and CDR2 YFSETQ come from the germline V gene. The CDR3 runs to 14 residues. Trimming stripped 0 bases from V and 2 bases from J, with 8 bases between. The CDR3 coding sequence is TGCGCCAGCAGCTTGGTACAGCTTCAAGAGACCCAGTACTTC. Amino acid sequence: CASSLVQLQETQYF. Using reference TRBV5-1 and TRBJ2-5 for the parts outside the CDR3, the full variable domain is KAGVTQTPRYLIKTRGQQVTLSCSPISGHRSVSWYQQTPGQGLQFLFEYFSETQRNKGNFPGRFSGRQFSNSRSEMNVSTLELGDSALYLCASSLVQLQETQYFGPGTRLLVL.

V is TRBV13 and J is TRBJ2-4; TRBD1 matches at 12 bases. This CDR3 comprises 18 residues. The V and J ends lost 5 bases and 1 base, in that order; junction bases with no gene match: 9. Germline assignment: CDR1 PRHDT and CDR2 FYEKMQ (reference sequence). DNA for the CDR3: TGTGCCAGCAGCCCCGGGGACAGGGGGCGCCCGGCCAAAAACATTCAGTACTTC. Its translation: CASSPGDRGRPAKNIQYF.

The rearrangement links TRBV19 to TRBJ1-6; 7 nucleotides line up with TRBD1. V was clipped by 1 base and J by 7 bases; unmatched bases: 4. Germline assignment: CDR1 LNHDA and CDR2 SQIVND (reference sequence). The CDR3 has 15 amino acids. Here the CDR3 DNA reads TGTGCCAGTAGTATAGGGCCGGGACAGAATTCACCCCTCCACTTT. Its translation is CASSIGPGQNSPLHF.

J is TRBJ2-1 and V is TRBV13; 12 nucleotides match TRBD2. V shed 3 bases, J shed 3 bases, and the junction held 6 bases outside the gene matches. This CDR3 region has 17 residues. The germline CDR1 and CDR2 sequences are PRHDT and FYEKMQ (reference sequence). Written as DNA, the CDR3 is TGTGCCAGCAGCTTCTCGACTAGCGGGGGATTCTACAATGAGCAGTTCTTC. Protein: CASSFSTSGGFYNEQFF.

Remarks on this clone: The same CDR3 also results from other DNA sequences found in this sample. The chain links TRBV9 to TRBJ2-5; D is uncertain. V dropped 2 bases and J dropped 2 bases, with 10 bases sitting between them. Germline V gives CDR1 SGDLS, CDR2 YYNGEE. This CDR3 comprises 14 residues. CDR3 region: CASSVNVQQETQYF. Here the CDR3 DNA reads TGTGCCAGCAGCGTGAACGTGCAGCAAGAGACCCAGTACTTC.